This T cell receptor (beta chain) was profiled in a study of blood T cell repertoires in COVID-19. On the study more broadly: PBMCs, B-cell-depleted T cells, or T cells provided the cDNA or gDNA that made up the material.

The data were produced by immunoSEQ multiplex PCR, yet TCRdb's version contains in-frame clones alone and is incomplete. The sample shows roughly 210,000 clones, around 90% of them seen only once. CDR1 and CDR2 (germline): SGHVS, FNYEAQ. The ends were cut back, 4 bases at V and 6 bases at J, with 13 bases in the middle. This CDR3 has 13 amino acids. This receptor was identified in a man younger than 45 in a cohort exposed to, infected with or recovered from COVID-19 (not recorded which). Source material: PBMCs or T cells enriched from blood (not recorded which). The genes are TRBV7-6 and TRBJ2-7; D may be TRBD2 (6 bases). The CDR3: CASSSGVKGEQYF. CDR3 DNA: TGTGCCAGCAGCTCGGGAGTAAAAGGCGAGCAGTACTTC.